These T cell receptor beta chains were read from a single sample in a study of spatial heterogeneity in lung cancer. TCRdb analysed the 5' RACE reads with MiXCR anew, one entry per CDR3 protein. The sample carries about 120,000 distinct CDR3 sequences, 12% recorded once. The specimen was PBMCs, collected at follow-up. All receptors come from a male donor with early-stage non-small cell lung cancer. Each CDR3 is given with its conserved first and last residue. Fields, in order: J gene, D gene, V gene, clone size, CDR3 DNA, CDR3 protein. A D gene is named only where the DNA matches it firmly. The listing skips clone size in some rows; elsewhere it reads once, few, many or a size class.

>TRBJ2-1|NA|TRBV14|few
TGTGCCAGCAGCCAAGATGAGGGGTACAATGAGCAGTTCTTC
CASSQDEGYNEQFF
>TRBJ1-5|NA|TRBV6-2/TRBV6-3|few
TGTGCCAGCATCCAGCCAGGGTCGGCGAATCAGCCCCAGCATTTT
CASIQPGSANQPQHF
>TRBJ1-3|NA|TRBV4-3|NA
TGCGCCAGCAGCCAAGATCCAGTCCAGGCAAACACCATATATTTT
CASSQDPVQANTIYF
>TRBJ2-1|NA|TRBV24-1|NA
TGTGCCACCAGTGAACCCAGCGGTAGCTCCTACAATGAGCAGTTCTTC
CATSEPSGSSYNEQFF
>TRBJ1-5|NA|TRBV7-6|NA
TGTGCCAGCAGCTTAGACAGTCTAATGCCCCAGCATTTT
CASSLDSLMPQHF
>TRBJ2-5|NA|TRBV5-1|NA
TGCGCCAGCAGGCTAGATGAGACCCAGTACTTC
CASRLDETQYF
>TRBJ1-2|NA|TRBV27|many
TGTGCCAGCAGTCTAAGACAGAACTATGGCTACACCTTC
CASSLRQNYGYTF
>TRBJ1-6|NA|TRBV4-1|NA
TGCGCCAGCAGCCAAGATGGTGGCGGGAATTCACCCCTCCACTTT
CASSQDGGGNSPLHF
>TRBJ2-4|NA|TRBV12-3/TRBV12-4|NA
TGTGCCAGCAGTCCAGACAGTAAAAACATTCAGTACTTC
CASSPDSKNIQYF
>TRBJ2-7|NA|TRBV5-1|many
TGCGCCAGCAGCTTGATGCTAGGACTCTACGAGCAGTACTTC
CASSLMLGLYEQYF
>TRBJ2-7|NA|TRBV6-2/TRBV6-3|many
TGTGCCAGCAGGGTCTCCTACGAGCAGTACTTC
CASRVSYEQYF
>TRBJ2-1|NA|TRBV5-4|NA
TGTGCCAGCAGCACGGACGGGGGTTACAATGAGCAGTTCTTC
CASSTDGGYNEQFF
>TRBJ2-5|TRBD2|TRBV4-2|NA
TGTGCCAGCACTTTGACTAGCGGGGGGTCCCAAGAGACCCAGTACTTC
CASTLTSGGSQETQYF
>TRBJ2-1|TRBD2|TRBV7-9|NA
TGTGCCAGCAGCCCCGGGACTAGCGGGGGGTCATCCTACAATGAGCAGTTCTTC
CASSPGTSGGSSYNEQFF
>TRBJ1-5|TRBD1|TRBV6-2/TRBV6-3|medium-sized
TGTGCCAGCAGTTCTTTAGACAGGGGTGATCAGCCCCAGCATTTT
CASSSLDRGDQPQHF
>TRBJ2-5|NA|TRBV9|few
TGTGCCAGCAGCGTAGCAAGCGAAGAGACCCAGTACTTC
CASSVASEETQYF
>TRBJ2-5|NA|TRBV7-9|few
TGTGCCAGCAGCCGAAGGGAAGAGACCCAGTACTTC
CASSRREETQYF
>TRBJ1-1|NA|TRBV20-1|NA
TGCAGTGCTGGAGGGGCGAGGGGAGGGACTGAAGCTTTCTTT
CSAGGARGGTEAFF
>TRBJ2-7|TRBD1|TRBV28|NA
TGTGCCAGCAGTTTACCCGGACAGGCCACCTACGAGCAGTACTTC
CASSLPGQATYEQYF
>TRBJ2-1|NA|TRBV5-4|many
TGTGCCAGCAGCTTGGGGGGGGCCTTATACAATGAGCAGTTCTTC
CASSLGGALYNEQFF
>TRBJ2-1|TRBD1|TRBV20-1|many
TGCAGTGCTTCGGACAGGGTCCGAGGTGAGCAGTTCTTC
CSASDRVRGEQFF
>TRBJ1-3|NA|TRBV10-3|few
TGTGCCATCAGTGAGTCCGGAAACACCATATATTTT
CAISESGNTIYF
>TRBJ1-3|TRBD1|TRBV12-3/TRBV12-4|NA
TGTGCCAGCAGTAACCCCCCCACAGGGGGAACCATATATTTT
CASSNPPTGGTIYF
>TRBJ2-7|NA|TRBV5-6|NA
TGTGCCAGCAGACCGGACAACCTAGGGGAGCAGTACTTC
CASRPDNLGEQYF
>TRBJ2-7|NA|TRBV18|NA
TGTGCCAGCTCACCATCGCGGACTCCCCAAGGCGAGCAGTACTTC
CASSPSRTPQGEQYF
>TRBJ2-3|TRBD2|TRBV4-3|NA
TGCGCCAGCAGCCAGCGCTTTGGGACTAGCGGCACAGATACGCAGTATTTT
CASSQRFGTSGTDTQYF
>TRBJ2-3|TRBD1|TRBV10-3|few
TGTGCCATCACCAGGGGACAGGGCGCAGATACGCAGTATTTT
CAITRGQGADTQYF
>TRBJ2-3|NA|TRBV5-1|NA
TGCGCCAGCAGCTCCGTCGGGGACCGCTACACAGATACGCAGTATTTT
CASSSVGDRYTDTQYF
>TRBJ1-1|NA|TRBV12-5|few
TGTGCTAGTGGTTCCCCGACACAGAACACTGAAGCTTTCTTT
CASGSPTQNTEAFF
>TRBJ2-3|TRBD2|TRBV7-8|few
TGTGCCATTACGACTAGCGGGGGCAGCACAGATACGCAGTATTTT
CAITTSGGSTDTQYF
>TRBJ1-4|NA|TRBV4-1|NA
TGCGCCAGCAGCCGAGGGACATGGGAAAAACTGTTTTTT
CASSRGTWEKLFF
>TRBJ1-1|NA|TRBV4-1|many
TGCGCCAGCAGCCAGGGCAGGGCCCGAACAAGGGCTGAAGCTTTCTTT
CASSQGRARTRAEAFF
>TRBJ1-1|NA|TRBV4-3|NA
TGCGCCAGCAGCCAAGATTCGATAAGGCAGATGAACACTGAAGCTTTCTTT
CASSQDSIRQMNTEAFF
>TRBJ2-1|TRBD1|TRBV7-2|NA
TGTGCCAGCAGCTTCACCCGGGACAGGGTAGAGAATGAGCAGTTCTTC
CASSFTRDRVENEQFF
>TRBJ1-1|NA|TRBV12-3/TRBV12-4|NA
TGTGCCAGCAGTTTCTTCACAGGGAGTCGAGCTTTCTTT
CASSFFTGSRAFF
>TRBJ2-1|TRBD1|TRBV6-6|many
TGTGCCAGCAGTCTAAGTGGACAGGGGTGGAATGAGCAGTTCTTC
CASSLSGQGWNEQFF
>TRBJ2-7|NA|TRBV7-9|few
TGTGCCAGCAGCGCCTCAGCCGTCTCCTACGAGCAGTACTTC
CASSASAVSYEQYF
>TRBJ2-2|TRBD2|TRBV13|NA
TGTGCCAGCAGCTTAAGGCGGGGGGCTGGCTCCGGGGAGCTGTTTTTT
CASSLRRGAGSGELFF
>TRBJ2-5|NA|TRBV5-6|NA
TGTGCCAGCAGCTTGCGCGGGGTCGAGACCCAGTACTTC
CASSLRGVETQYF
>TRBJ2-7|NA|TRBV12-3/TRBV12-4|NA
TGTGCCAGCAGCCAACTTAGGGAGCAGTACTTC
CASSQLREQYF
>TRBJ2-7|TRBD1|TRBV28|NA
TGTGCCAGCAGTTTTGCCGACAGGGGATATGAGCAGTACTTC
CASSFADRGYEQYF